This is a list of T cell receptor beta chains from one sample in a study of cytomegalovirus exposure and HLA in healthy donors. The table came from immunoSEQ multiplex PCR; TCRdb's copy has only in-frame clones and leaves some out. The sample contains around 55,000 clones, about 76% of which appear only once. Sequencing input: PBMCs. The source of these receptors is a female donor in good health and CMV-seronegative. CDR3s leave out the opening cysteine and the closing phenylalanine or tryptophan. The order of the fields is CDR3 length, clone size, V gene, J gene, CDR3 protein. Clone size, where shown, is once, few, many, or a class for clones that have expanded.

9	-	TRBV2	TRBJ2-2	ASSSQGVAL
14	-	TRBV19	TRBJ1-2	ASSTLQGTANYGYT
9	-	TRBV23-1	TRBJ2-5	ASGLQETQY
12	once	TRBV5-5	TRBJ2-2	ASSLTANTGELF
13	-	TRBV18	TRBJ2-2	ASSPTTEPTGELF
14	-	TRBV5-1	TRBJ2-5	ASSLAASGRGETQY
12	-	TRBV19	TRBJ2-5	ASSLTSAGETQY
12	few	TRBV5-5	TRBJ1-4	ASSFSGGNEKLF
13	-	TRBV18	TRBJ1-1	ASSPPPLTGTEAF
9	once	TRBV6-5	TRBJ1-1	ASEKTGEAF
14	-	TRBV6-1	TRBJ1-5	ASSEAATGVNQPQH
13	-	TRBV29-1	TRBJ2-5	SVPTSGVTQETQY
11	-	TRBV28	TRBJ2-7	ASSLGGRYEQY
11	-	TRBV7-3	TRBJ1-1	ASSLTVNTEAF
11	-	TRBV5-4	TRBJ2-5	ASSLEGGRTQY
9	-	TRBV10-1	TRBJ1-6	ASSSNSPLH
14	medium-sized	TRBV7-2	TRBJ2-7	ASSLAGTSGPYEQY
12	few	TRBV5-1	TRBJ1-2	ASSAEGQGRGYT
9	-	TRBV27	TRBJ2-7	ASNSTSGTY
12	-	TRBV7-2	TRBJ2-3	ASSVGTSFHTQY
14	-	TRBV19	TRBJ2-7	ASSLLAGPPPYEQY
12	few	TRBV19	TRBJ1-5	ASSIATGQGPQH
12	-	TRBV29-1	TRBJ1-1	SVEHFPQTVEAF
14	-	TRBV4-1	TRBJ2-7	ASSQEWVPSGAGQY
13	-	TRBV6-6	TRBJ1-5	ASSPHKGGNQPQH
9	-	TRBV19	TRBJ2-7	ASRSGRWRY
16	-	TRBV7-9	TRBJ1-3	ASSLVWIQGSPGNTIY
15	-	TRBV10-3	TRBJ1-6	ATSGTAPSSYNSPLH
15	once	TRBV7-3	TRBJ2-2	ASSLRGTGIGTGELF
13	-	TRBV10-3	TRBJ2-2	AISESAESTGELF
13	-	TRBV21-1	TRBJ2-7	ASSTRTSGSYEQY
13	-	TRBV5-8	TRBJ2-2	ASSLFRGNTGELF
15	-	TRBV27	TRBJ1-1	ASSFVQTPGGNTEAF
14	-	TRBV6-1	TRBJ2-3	ASSEIQGGSTDTQY
14	-	TRBV5-1	TRBJ1-4	ASSPGQGATNEKLF
15	-	TRBV7-6	TRBJ1-2	ASSLKRGAKANYGYT
13	-	TRBV27	-	ASSLGQGRLYEQY
13	-	TRBV11-2	TRBJ2-1	ASSLARGGDGEQF
12	-	TRBV2	TRBJ2-3	ASSKGEFTDTQY
14	-	TRBV19	TRBJ1-2	ASRKTGETANYGYT